What follows are 10 T cell receptor beta chains derived from one specimen sequenced in a study of blood T cell repertoires in COVID-19. Sequencing used immunoSEQ multiplex PCR; TCRdb keeps in-frame clones, though not all of them. This table holds about 280,000 clones, roughly 88% found once. Sample: peripheral blood. The source is a woman aged 25 to 39 with active or convalescent COVID-19.

This clone was seen more than once but under ten times. The V and J genes are TRBV5-1 and TRBJ1-1; TRBD1 is a possible D gene (5 bases). CDR1 SGHRS and CDR2 YFSETQ come from the germline V gene. V lost 4 bases and J lost 0, with 16 bases in between. There are 16 residues in the CDR3. The CDR3 nucleotides read TGCGCCAGCAGCATTTCCAGGGTGGAGCTGAACACTGAAGCTTTCTTT. Translated, it gives CASSISRVELNTEAFF.

The gene calls are TRBV9 and TRBJ2-5; no clear D. Deletions cut 1 base from V and 0 bases from J, with 7 bases between. The germline V gene has CDR1 SGDLS and CDR2 YYNGEE. This CDR3 has 14 amino acids. DNA of the CDR3: TGTGCCAGCAGCGTAACAGTCAACCAAGAGACCCAGTACTTC. Translated: CASSVTVNQETQYF. Based on the CDR3 plus reference TRBV9 and TRBJ2-5, the full variable domain is DSGVTQTPKHLITATGQRVTLRCSPRSGDLSVYWYQQSLDQGLQFLIQYYNGEERAKGNILERFSAQQFPDLHSELNLSSLELGDSALYFCASSVTVNQETQYFGPGTRLLVL.

The chain joins TRBV4-2 to TRBJ2-6; D may be TRBD2 (7 bases). Germline V gene data show CDR1 as LGHNA and CDR2 as YNFKEQ. The CDR3 spans 15 residues. Trimming removed 4 bases from V and 2 bases from J, with 9 bases in between. The CDR3: CASSLGGPGANVLTF. CDR3 DNA sequence: TGTGCCAGCAGCCTCGGGGGGCCTGGGGCCAACGTCCTGACTTTC.

The rearrangement links TRBV7-2 to TRBJ1-5; 8 bases agree with TRBD1. The V and J ends lost 5 bases and 7 bases, in that order; junction bases with no gene match: 4. The CDR3 spans 13 residues. Germline V gene sequence: CDR1 SGHTA, CDR2 FQGNSA. As DNA, the CDR3 is TGTGCCAGCAGCCTCGACAGGGGCCAGCCCCAGCATTTT. Encoded protein: CASSLDRGQPQHF.

V is TRBV24-1 and J is TRBJ1-5, with 8 positions matching TRBD1. The CDR3 totals 15 residues. J gave up 6 bases and V 5 bases, and 8 bases lay outside the gene matches. Germline CDR1 is KGHDR and CDR2 is SFDVKD. The CDR3 nucleotides read TGTGCCACCAGTGGTAGAGGGACAGGTGGTCAGCCCCAGCATTTT. The encoded protein is CATSGRGTGGQPQHF.

This clone appeared once. The chain carries TRBV12-3 or TRBV12-4 and TRBJ1-2; TRBD1 aligns across 10 bases. This CDR3 region has 13 residues. Trimming cost V 7 bases and J 8 bases; bases outside gene matches: 7. CDR3 bases: TGTGCCAGCATCCGAGGGACAGGGGAGGGCTACACCTTC. It specifies CASIRGTGEGYTF.

The chain employs TRBV10-2 and TRBJ1-4; maybe TRBD1 (6 bases). CDR3 length: 13 residues. The V gene's germline CDR1 is WSHSY and CDR2 SAAADI. Between the trimmed V and J ends, which lost 9 bases and 8 bases, there was a span of 16 bases. The CDR3 DNA is TGCGCCAGTTCCACCAGGGGAACCGAAAAACTGTTTTTT. Translating gives CASSTRGTEKLFF.

This clone appeared once. This chain connects TRBV4-3 to TRBJ1-5; 7 nucleotides agree with TRBD1. CDR1 is LGHNA and CDR2 is YSLEER in the germline V gene. Unmatched junction bases numbered 20, after V lost 6 bases and J lost 0 bases. The CDR3 extends over 20 amino acids. The CDR3 spells CASSPSYRGLSTDSNQPQHF. CDR3 DNA: TGCGCCAGCAGTCCCTCCTACAGGGGCCTTTCCACCGATAGCAATCAGCCCCAGCATTTT.

This clone was observed once. The V and J genes are TRBV30 and TRBJ1-6; D ambiguous. CDR3 length: 15 residues. CDR1 and CDR2 (germline): GTSNPN, SVGIG (reference sequence). Deletions cut 4 bases from V and 2 bases from J, with 12 bases between. CDR3 nucleotides: TGTGCCTGGACCGCGGCTAGGACCTATAATTCACCCCTCCACTTT. This sequence encodes CAWTAARTYNSPLHF.

This clone was seen only a few times. As DNA, the CDR3 is TGTGCCAGCAGCTTAGGAGCGGGGACAGGTGGTTACGAGCAGTACTTC. Its translation: CASSLGAGTGGYEQYF. This rearrangement joins TRBV7-8 to TRBJ2-7; possibly TRBD1 for D (8 bases). The CDR3 covers 16 residues. With 1 base removed from V and 4 bases from J, the gap between germline ends came to 17 bases. From germline, CDR1 is SGHVS and CDR2 FQNEAQ.